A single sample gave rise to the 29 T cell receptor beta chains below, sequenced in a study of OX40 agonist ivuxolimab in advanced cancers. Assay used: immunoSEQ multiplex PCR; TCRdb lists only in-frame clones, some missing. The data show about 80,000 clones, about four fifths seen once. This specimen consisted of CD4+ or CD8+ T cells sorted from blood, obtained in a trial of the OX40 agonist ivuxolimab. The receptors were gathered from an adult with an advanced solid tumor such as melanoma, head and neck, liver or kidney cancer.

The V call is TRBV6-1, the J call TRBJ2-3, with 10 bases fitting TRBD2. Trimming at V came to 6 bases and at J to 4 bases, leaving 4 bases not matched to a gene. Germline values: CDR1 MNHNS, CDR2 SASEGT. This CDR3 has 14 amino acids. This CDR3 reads CASSGTSAADTQYF. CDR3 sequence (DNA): TGTGCCAGCAGCGGGACTAGCGCAGCAGATACGCAGTATTTT.

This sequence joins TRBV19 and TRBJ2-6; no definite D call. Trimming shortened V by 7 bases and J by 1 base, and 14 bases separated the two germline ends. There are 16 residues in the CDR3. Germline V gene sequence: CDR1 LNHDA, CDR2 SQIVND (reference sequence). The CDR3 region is CASTPDRDSGANVLTF. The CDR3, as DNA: TGTGCCAGTACCCCGGACCGTGATTCTGGGGCCAACGTCCTGACTTTC.

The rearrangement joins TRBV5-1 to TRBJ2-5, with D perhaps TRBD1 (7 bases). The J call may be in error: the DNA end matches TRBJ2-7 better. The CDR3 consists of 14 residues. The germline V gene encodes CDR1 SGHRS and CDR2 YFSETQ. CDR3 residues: CASSPAGTVYEQYF. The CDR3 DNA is TGCGCCAGCAGCCCCGCGGGGACAGTCTACGAGCAGTACTTC.

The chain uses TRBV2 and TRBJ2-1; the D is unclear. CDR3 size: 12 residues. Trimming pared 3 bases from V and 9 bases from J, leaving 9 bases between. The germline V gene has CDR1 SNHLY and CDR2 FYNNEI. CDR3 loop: CASSEQGLEQFF. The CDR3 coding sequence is TGTGCCAGCAGTGAGCAAGGCCTTGAGCAGTTCTTC.

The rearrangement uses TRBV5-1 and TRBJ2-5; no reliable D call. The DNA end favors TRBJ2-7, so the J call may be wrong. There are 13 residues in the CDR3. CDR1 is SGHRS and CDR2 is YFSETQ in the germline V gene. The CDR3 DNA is TGCGCCAGCAGCTTGGGGGGTGGCTACGAGCAGTACTTC. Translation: CASSLGGGYEQYF.

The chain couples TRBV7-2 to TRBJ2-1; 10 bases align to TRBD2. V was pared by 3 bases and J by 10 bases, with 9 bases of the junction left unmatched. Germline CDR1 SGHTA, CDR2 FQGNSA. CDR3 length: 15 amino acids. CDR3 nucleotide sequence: TGTGCCAGCAGCTTCGTACAGCGGGGGGGCCGAGAGCAGTTCTTC. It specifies CASSFVQRGGREQFF.

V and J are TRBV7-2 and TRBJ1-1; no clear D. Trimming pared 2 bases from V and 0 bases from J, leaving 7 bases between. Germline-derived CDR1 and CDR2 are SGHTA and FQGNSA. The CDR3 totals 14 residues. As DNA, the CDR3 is TGTGCCAGCAGCTTATACAGTTTGAACACTGAAGCTTTCTTT. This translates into CASSLYSLNTEAFF.

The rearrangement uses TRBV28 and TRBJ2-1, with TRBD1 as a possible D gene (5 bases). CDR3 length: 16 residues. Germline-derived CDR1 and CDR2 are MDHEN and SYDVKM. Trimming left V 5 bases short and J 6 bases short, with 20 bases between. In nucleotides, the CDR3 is TGTGCCAGCAGTCTCCCAGGTTCAGGGCTTCGCAATGAGCAGTTCTTC. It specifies CASSLPGSGLRNEQFF.

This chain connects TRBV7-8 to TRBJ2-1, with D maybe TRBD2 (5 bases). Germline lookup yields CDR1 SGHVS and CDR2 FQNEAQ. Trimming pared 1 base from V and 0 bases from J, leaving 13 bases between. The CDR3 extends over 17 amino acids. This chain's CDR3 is CASSLGWGDHSYNEQFF. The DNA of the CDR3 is TGTGCCAGCAGCTTAGGGTGGGGAGACCACTCCTACAATGAGCAGTTCTTC.

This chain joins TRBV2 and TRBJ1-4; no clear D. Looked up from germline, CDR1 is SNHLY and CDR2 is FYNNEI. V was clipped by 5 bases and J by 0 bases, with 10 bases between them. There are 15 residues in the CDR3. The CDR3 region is CASSPLVATNEKLFF. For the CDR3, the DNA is TGTGCCAGCAGTCCTCTAGTTGCAACTAATGAAAAACTGTTTTTT.

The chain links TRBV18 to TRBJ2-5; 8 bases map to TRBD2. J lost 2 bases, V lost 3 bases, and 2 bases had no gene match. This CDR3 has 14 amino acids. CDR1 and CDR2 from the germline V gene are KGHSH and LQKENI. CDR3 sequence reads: CASSPTSGQETQYF. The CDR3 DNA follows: TGTGCCAGCTCACCCACTAGCGGACAAGAGACCCAGTACTTC.

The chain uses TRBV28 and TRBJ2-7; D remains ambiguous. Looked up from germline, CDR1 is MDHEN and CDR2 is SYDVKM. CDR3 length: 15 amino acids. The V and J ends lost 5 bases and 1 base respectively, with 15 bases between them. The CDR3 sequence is CASSPAGVFSYEQYF. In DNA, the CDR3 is TGTGCCAGCAGTCCGGCAGGCGTCTTTTCCTACGAGCAGTACTTC.

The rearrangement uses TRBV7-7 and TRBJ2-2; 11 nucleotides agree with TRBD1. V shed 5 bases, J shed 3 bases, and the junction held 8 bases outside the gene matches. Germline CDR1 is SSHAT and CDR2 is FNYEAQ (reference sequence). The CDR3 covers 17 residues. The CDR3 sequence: CASSVTPGQGDTGELFF. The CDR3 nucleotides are TGTGCCAGCAGCGTGACACCGGGACAGGGGGACACCGGGGAGCTGTTTTTT.

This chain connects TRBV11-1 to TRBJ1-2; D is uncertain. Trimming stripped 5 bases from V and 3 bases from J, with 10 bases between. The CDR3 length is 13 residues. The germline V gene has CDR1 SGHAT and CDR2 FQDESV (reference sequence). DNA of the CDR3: TGTGCCAGCAGCCCCGGACGAGACTATGGCTACACCTTC. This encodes CASSPGRDYGYTF.

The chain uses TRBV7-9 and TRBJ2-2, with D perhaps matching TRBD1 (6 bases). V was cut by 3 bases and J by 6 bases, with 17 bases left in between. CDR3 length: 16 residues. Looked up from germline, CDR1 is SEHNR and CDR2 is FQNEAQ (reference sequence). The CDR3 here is CASSFEGRGVAGELFF. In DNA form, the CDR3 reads TGTGCCAGCAGCTTCGAGGGCAGGGGAGTTGCCGGGGAGCTGTTTTTT.

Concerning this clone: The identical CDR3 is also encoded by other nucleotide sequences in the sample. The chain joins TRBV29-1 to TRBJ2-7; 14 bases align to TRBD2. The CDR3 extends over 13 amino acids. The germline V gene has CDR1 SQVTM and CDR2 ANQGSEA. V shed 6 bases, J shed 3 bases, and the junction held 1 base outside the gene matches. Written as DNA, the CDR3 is TGCAGCGTGGGGACTAGCGGGAGCTACGAGCAGTACTTC. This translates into CSVGTSGSYEQYF.

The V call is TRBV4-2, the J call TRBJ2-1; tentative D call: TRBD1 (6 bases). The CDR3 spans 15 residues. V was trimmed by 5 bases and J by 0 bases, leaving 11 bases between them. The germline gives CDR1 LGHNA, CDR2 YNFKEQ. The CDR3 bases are TGTGCCAGCAGCGACAGGAGTTTCTCCTACAATGAGCAGTTCTTC. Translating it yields CASSDRSFSYNEQFF.

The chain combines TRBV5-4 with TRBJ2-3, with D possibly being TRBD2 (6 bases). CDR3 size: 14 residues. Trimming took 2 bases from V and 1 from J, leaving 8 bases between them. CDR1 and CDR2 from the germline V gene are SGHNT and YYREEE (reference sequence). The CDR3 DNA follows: TGTGCCAGCAGCTTAAGCGGGCGCACAGATACGCAGTATTTT. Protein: CASSLSGRTDTQYF.

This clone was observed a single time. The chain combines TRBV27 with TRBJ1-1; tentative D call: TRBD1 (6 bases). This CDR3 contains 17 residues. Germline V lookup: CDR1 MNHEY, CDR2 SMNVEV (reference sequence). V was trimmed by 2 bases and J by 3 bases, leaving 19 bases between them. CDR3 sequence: CASSLGGLYAGDTEAFF. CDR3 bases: TGTGCCAGCAGTTTAGGGGGGCTCTACGCGGGGGACACTGAAGCTTTCTTT.

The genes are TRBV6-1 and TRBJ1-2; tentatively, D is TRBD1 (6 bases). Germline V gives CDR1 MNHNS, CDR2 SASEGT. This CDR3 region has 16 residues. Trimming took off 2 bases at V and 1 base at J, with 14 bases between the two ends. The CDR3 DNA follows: TGTGCCAGCAGTGAATTACAGGGAGCTGATAACTATGGCTACACCTTC. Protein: CASSELQGADNYGYTF.

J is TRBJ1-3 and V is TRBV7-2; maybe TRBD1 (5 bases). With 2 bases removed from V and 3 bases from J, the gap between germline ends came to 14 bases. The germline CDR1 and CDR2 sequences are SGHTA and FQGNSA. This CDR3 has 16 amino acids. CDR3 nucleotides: TGTGCCAGCAGCTTATTCATGGGCCAGGGTGGAAACACCATATATTTT. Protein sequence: CASSLFMGQGGNTIYF. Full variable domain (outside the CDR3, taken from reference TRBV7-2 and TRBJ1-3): GAGVSQSPSNKVTEKGKDVELRCDPISGHTALYWYRQSLGQGLEFLIYFQGNSAPDKSGLPSDRFSAERTGGSVSTLTIQRTQQEDSAVYLCASSLFMGQGGNTIYFGEGSWLTVV.

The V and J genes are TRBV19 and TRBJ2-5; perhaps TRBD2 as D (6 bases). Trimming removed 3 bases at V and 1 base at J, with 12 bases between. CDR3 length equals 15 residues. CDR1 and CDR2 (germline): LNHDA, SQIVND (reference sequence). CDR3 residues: CASSIVAGSQETQYF. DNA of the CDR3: TGTGCCAGTAGTATCGTGGCGGGAAGCCAAGAGACCCAGTACTTC.

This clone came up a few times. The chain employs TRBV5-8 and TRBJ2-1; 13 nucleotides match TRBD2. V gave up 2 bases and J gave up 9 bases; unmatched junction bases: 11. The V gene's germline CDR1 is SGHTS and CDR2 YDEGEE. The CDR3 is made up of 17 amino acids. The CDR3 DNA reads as TGTGCCAGCAGCTTCTGGACTAGCGGGAGACCCCAGGGTGAGCAGTTCTTC. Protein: CASSFWTSGRPQGEQFF.

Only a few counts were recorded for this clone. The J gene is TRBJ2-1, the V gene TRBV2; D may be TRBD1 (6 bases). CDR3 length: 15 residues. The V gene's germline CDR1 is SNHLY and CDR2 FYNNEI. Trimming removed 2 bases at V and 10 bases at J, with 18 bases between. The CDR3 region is CASSETTGFWREQFF. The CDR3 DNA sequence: TGTGCCAGCAGTGAAACAACAGGGTTCTGGCGAGAGCAGTTCTTC.

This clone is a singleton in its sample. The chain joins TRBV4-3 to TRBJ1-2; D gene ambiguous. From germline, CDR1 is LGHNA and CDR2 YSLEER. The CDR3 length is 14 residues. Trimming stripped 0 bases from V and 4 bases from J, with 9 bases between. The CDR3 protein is CASSQDLYTYGYTF. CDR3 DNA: TGCGCCAGCAGCCAAGATTTATATACCTATGGCTACACCTTC.

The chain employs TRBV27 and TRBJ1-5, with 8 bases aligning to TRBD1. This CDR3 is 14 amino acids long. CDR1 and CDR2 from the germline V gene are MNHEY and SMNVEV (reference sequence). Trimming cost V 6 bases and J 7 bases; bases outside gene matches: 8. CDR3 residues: CASSSQGDLQPQHF. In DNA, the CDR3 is TGTGCCAGCAGCTCACAGGGGGATTTGCAGCCCCAGCATTTT.

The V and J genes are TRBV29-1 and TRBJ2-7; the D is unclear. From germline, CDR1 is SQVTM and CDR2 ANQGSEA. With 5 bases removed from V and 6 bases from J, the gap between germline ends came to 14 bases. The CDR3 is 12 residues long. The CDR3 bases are TGCAGCGTTCTGGTGGGGTCCCCCGAGCAGTACTTC. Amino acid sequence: CSVLVGSPEQYF.

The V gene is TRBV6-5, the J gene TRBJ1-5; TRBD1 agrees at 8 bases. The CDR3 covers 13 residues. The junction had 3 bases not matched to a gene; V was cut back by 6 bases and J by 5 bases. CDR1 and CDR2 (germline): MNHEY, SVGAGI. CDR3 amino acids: CASRGRGHQPQHF. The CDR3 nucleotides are TGTGCCAGCAGGGGCAGGGGGCATCAGCCCCAGCATTTT.

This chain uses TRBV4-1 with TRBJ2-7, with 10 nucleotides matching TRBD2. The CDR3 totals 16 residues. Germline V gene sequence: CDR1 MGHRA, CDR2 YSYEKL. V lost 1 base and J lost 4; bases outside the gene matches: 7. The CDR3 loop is CASSQGVASGSYEQYF. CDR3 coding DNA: TGCGCCAGCAGCCAAGGCGTTGCTAGCGGGAGTTACGAGCAGTACTTC.